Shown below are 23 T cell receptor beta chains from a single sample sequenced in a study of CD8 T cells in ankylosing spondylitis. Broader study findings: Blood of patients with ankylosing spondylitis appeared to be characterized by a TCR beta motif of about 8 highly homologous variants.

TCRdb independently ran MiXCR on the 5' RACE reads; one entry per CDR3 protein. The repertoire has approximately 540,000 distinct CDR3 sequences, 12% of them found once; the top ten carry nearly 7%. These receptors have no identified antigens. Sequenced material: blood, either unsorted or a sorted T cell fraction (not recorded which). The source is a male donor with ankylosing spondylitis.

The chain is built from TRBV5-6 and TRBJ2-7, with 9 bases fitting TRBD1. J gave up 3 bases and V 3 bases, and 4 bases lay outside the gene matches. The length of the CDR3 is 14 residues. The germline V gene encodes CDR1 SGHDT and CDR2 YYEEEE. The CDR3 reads CASSSGQGNYEQYV. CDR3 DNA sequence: TGTGCCAGCAGCTCTGGACAGGGGAACTACGAGCAGTACGTC.

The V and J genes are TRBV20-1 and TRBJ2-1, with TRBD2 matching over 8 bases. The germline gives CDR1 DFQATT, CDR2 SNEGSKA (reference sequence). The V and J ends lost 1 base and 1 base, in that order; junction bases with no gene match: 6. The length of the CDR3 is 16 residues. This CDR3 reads CSARGSSGNSYNEQFF. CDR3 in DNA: TGCAGTGCTAGAGGTAGTAGCGGGAATTCCTACAATGAGCAGTTCTTC.

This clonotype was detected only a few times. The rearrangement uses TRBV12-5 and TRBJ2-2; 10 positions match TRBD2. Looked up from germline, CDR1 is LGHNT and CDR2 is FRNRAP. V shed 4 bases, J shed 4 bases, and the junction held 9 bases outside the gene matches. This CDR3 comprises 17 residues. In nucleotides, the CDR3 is TGTGCTAGTGGTTCGTCTAGCGGGAGAGAGGCCACCGGGGAGCTGTTTTTT. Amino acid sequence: CASGSSSGREATGELFF. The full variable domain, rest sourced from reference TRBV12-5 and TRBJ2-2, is DARVTQTPRHKVTEMGQEVTMRCQPILGHNTVFWYRQTMMQGLELLAYFRNRAPLDDSGMPKDRFSAEMPDATLATLKIQPSEPRDSAVYFCASGSSSGREATGELFFGEGSRLTVL.

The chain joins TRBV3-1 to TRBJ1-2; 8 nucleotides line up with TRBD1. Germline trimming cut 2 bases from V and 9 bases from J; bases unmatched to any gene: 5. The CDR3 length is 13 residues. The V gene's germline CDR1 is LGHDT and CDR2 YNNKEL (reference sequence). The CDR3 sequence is CASSQTRQGSYTF. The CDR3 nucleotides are TGTGCCAGCAGCCAAACACGACAGGGGAGCTACACCTTC.

The DNA of the CDR3 is TGTGCCAGCAGATCCTCCTCCGGGACTTCTTCCTACAATGAGCAGTTCTTC. This sequence encodes CASRSSSGTSSYNEQFF. The chain recombines TRBV7-9 with TRBJ2-1, with D possibly matching TRBD2 (6 bases). Germline-derived CDR1 and CDR2 are SEHNR and FQNEAQ (reference sequence). V was clipped by 6 bases and J by 1 base, with 19 bases between them. The CDR3 runs to 17 residues.

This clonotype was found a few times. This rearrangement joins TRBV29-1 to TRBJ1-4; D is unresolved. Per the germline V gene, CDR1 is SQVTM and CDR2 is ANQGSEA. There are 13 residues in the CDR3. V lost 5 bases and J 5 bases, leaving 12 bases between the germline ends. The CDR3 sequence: CSVPGKLNEKLFF. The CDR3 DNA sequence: TGCAGCGTTCCGGGGAAGTTAAATGAAAAACTGTTTTTT.

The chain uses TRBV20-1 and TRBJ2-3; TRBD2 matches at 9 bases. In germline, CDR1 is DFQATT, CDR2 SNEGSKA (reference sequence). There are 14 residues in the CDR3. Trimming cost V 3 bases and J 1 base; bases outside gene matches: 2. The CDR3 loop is CSASWTSGTDTQYF. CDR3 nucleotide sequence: TGCAGTGCTAGTTGGACTAGCGGCACAGATACGCAGTATTTT.

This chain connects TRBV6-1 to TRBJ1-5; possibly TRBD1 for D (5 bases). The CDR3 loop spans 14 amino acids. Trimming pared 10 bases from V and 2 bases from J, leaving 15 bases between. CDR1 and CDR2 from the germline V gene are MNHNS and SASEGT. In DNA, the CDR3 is TGTGCCACCGCCAGGGAATGGGGCAATCAGCCCCAGCATTTT. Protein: CATAREWGNQPQHF.

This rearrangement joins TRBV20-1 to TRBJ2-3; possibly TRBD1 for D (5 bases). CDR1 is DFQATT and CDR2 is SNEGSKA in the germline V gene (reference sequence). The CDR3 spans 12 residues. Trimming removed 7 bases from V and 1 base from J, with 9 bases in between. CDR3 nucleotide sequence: TGCAGTGGACAGACTGGCACAGATACGCAGTATTTT. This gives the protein CSGQTGTDTQYF.

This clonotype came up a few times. The chain's CDR3 is CASSLRAGRANEKLFF. In DNA, the CDR3 is TGTGCCAGCAGCTTGAGGGCGGGGCGGGCTAATGAAAAACTGTTTTTT. The gene calls are TRBV5-6 and TRBJ1-4; tentative D call: TRBD1 (5 bases). With 1 base removed from V and 3 bases from J, the gap between germline ends came to 13 bases. CDR1 is SGHDT and CDR2 is YYEEEE in the germline V gene. CDR3 size: 16 residues.

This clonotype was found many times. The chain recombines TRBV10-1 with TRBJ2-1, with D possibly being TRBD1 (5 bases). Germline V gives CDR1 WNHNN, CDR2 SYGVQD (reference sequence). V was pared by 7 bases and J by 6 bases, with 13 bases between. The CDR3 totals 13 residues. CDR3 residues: CASTPDNVNEQFF. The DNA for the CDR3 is TGCGCCAGCACCCCGGACAACGTCAATGAGCAGTTCTTC.

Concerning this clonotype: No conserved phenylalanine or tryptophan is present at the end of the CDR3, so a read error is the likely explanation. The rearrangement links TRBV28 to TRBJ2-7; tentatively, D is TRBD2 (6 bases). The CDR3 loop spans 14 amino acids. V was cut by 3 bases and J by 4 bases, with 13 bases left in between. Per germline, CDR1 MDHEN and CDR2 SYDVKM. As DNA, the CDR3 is TGTGCCAGCAGTTTGCGGGGAGATGTTTACGAGCAGTACTCC. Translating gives CASSLRGDVYEQYS.

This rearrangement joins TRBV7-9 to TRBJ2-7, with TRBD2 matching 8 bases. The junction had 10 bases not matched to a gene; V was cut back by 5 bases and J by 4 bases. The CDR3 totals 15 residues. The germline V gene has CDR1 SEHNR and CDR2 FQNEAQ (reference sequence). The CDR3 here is CASSQAGTRGYEQYF. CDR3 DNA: TGTGCCAGCAGCCAAGCCGGGACTAGGGGGTACGAGCAGTACTTC. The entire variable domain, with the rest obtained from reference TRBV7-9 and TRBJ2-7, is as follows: DTGVSQNPRHKITKRGQNVTFRCDPISEHNRLYWYRQTLGQGPEFLTYFQNEAQLEKSRLLSDRFSAERPKGSFSTLEIQRTEQGDSAMYLCASSQAGTRGYEQYFGPGTRLTVT.

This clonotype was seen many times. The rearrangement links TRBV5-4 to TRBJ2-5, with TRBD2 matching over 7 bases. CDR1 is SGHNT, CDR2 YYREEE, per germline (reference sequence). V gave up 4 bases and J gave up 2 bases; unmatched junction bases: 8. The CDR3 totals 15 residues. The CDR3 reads CASSPRSSGQETQYF. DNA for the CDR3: TGTGCCAGCAGCCCACGGTCTAGCGGACAAGAGACCCAGTACTTC. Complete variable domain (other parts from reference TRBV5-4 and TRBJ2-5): ETGVTQSPTHLIKTRGQQVTLRCSSQSGHNTVSWYQQALGQGPQFIFQYYREEENGRGNFPPRFSGLQFPNYSSELNVNALELDDSALYLCASSPRSSGQETQYFGPGTRLLVL.

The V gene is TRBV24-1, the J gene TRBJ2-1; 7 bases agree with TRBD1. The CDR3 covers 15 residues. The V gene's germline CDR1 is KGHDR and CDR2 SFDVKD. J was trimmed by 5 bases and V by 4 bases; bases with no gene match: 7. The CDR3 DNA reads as TGTGCCACCAGTGAATCGACAGGGACCCACAATGAGCAGTTCTTC. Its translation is CATSESTGTHNEQFF.

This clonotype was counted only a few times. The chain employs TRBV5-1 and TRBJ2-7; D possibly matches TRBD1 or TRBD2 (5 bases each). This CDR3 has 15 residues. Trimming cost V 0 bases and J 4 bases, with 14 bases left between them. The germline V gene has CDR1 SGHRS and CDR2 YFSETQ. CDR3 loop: CASSLGQPLAYEQYF. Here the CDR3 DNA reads TGCGCCAGCAGCTTGGGACAGCCGCTAGCTTACGAGCAGTACTTC.

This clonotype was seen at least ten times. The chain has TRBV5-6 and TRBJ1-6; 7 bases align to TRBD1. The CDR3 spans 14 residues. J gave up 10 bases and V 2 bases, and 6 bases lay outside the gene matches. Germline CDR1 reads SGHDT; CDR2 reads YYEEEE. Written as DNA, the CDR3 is TGTGCCAGCAGCTTAGTAGGGGGCGAATCACCCCTCCACTTT. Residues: CASSLVGGESPLHF.

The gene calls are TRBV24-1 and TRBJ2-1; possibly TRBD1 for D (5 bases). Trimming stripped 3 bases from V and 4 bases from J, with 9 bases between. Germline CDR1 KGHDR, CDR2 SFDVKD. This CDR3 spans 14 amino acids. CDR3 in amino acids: CATSDKNRYNEQFF. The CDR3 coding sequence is TGTGCCACCAGTGATAAAAACAGGTACAATGAGCAGTTCTTC.

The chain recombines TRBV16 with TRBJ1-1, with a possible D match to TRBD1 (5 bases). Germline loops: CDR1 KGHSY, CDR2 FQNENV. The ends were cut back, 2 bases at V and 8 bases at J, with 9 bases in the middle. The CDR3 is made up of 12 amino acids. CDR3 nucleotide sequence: TGTGCCAGCAGCCAAGGGGGGATGGAAGCTTTCTTT. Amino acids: CASSQGGMEAFF. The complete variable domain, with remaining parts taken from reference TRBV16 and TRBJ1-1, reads GEEVAQTPKHLVRGEGQKAKLYCAPIKGHSYVFWYQQVLKNEFKFLISFQNENVFDETGMPKERFSAKCLPNSPCSLEIQATKLEDSAVYFCASSQGGMEAFFGQGTRLTVV.

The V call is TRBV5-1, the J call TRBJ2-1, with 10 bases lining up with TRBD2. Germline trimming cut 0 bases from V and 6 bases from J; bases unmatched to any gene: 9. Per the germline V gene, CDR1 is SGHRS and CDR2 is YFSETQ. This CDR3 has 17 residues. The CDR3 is CASSLDPLAGDLNEQFF. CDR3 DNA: TGCGCCAGCAGCTTGGACCCTCTAGCGGGAGATCTCAATGAGCAGTTCTTC. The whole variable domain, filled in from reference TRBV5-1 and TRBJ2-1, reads KAGVTQTPRYLIKTRGQQVTLSCSPISGHRSVSWYQQTPGQGLQFLFEYFSETQRNKGNFPGRFSGRQFSNSRSEMNVSTLELGDSALYLCASSLDPLAGDLNEQFFGPGTRLTVL.

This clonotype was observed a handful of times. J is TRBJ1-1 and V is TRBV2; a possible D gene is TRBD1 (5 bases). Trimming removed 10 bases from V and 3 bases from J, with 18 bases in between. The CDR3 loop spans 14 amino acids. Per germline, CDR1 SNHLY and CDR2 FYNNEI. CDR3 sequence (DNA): TGTGCCACAGTGGGGGAATACTTGGACACTGAAGCTTTCTTT. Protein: CATVGEYLDTEAFF.

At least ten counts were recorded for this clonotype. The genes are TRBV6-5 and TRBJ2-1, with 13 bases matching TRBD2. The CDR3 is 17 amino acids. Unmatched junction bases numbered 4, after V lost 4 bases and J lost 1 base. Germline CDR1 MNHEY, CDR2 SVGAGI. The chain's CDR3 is CASSFGLAGASYNEQFF. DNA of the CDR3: TGTGCCAGCAGTTTCGGACTAGCGGGAGCATCCTACAATGAGCAGTTCTTC.

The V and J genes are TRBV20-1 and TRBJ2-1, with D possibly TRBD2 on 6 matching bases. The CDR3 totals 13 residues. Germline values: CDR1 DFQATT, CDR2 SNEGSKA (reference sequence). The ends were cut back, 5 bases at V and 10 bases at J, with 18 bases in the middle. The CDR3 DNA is TGCAGTGCTCAGCGGGCGGGCCTTCTGGAGCAGTTCTTC. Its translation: CSAQRAGLLEQFF.